This T cell receptor beta chain was identified in a study of cytomegalovirus exposure and HLA in healthy donors. Study-wide findings and caveats: V- and J-gene trimming of TCR beta was linked (in a later analysis) to a missense DCLRE1C variant. There were reportedly fewer N-insertions in an Asian-associated ancestry cluster than the roughly 670-donor mean, in a later analysis.

On this clone itself: Its cognate antigen is unknown.

Germline CDR1 is SGHNT and CDR2 is YYREEE (reference sequence). The CDR3 loop spans 13 amino acids. V shed 0 bases and J shed 8 bases, with 11 bases lying between them. In the PCR, 60 Vbeta and 13 Jbeta primers were used. Clones were read by immunoSEQ multiplex PCR, and TCRdb kept only the in-frame ones, dropping some. The sample carries 150,000 to 200,000 clones, about four fifths recorded once. The chain carries TRBV5-4 and TRBJ1-2, with D maybe TRBD1 (5 bases). Material for sequencing was PBMCs. This receptor was taken from a young man in good health and CMV-seronegative. CDR3 in amino acids: CASSLVTGRGYTF. The CDR3 region has the DNA TGTGCCAGCAGCTTGGTCACAGGTCGGGGCTACACCTTC.